This TCR beta chain stems from a study of cytomegalovirus exposure and HLA in healthy donors. Study-level background: The same platform was used for the 130 or so validation repertoires as for the 666 first-cohort repertoires, as reported in a later analysis. Regarding the study as a whole: Investigators reported about 160 TCR beta chains as tied to cytomegalovirus. In vitro testing confirmed a few CMV-associated chains as specific for CMV antigens.

Some clones are missing from TCRdb's copy, which holds only in-frame ones; the method was immunoSEQ multiplex PCR. This sample has some 140,000 clones, with around 88% found just once. While the first cohort had hundreds of subjects, the donors belonged to the separate validation cohort of fewer than 150 subjects. About this clone itself: Antigen unknown.

V lost 0 bases, J lost 0 bases, and 9 bases lay in between. Per germline, CDR1 SGHTA and CDR2 FQGNSA. The CDR3 has 15 residues. The chain employs TRBV7-2 and TRBJ2-7; tentatively, D is TRBD1 (6 bases). The receptor was isolated from a man between 18 and 35 years old in good health and CMV-seropositive. Specimen: PBMCs. Here the CDR3 reads CASSLAGANSYEQYF. DNA of the CDR3: TGTGCCAGCAGCTTAGCGGGGGCCAACTCCTACGAGCAGTACTTC.